The 27 T cell receptor beta chains in this list originate from one sample, sequenced in a study of blood T cell repertoires in COVID-19. Measured with immunoSEQ multiplex PCR; TCRdb has only the in-frame clones, and not every one. This table has around 75,000 clones, about 88% appearing once. The specimen sequenced was peripheral blood. The receptors stem from a human donor in a cohort sampled during active COVID-19.

The chain has TRBV5-1 and TRBJ2-7; 12 positions match TRBD2. The trim removed 0 bases at V and 6 bases at J, leaving 10 bases unmatched. CDR3 length equals 17 residues. The germline CDR1 and CDR2 sequences are SGHRS and YFSETQ. DNA of the CDR3: TGCGCCAGCAGCTTGGATCCTAGCGGGGGGGCCTTCGCCGAGCAGTACTTC. It codes for CASSLDPSGGAFAEQYF.

V usage is TRBV7-2 and J usage is TRBJ2-3; D call uncertain. The V end lost 2 bases, the J end lost 3 bases, and 6 bases lay between the germline ends. CDR1 SGHTA and CDR2 FQGNSA come from the germline V gene. There are 13 residues in the CDR3. CDR3 sequence reads: CASSLSSTDTQYF. Here the CDR3 DNA reads TGTGCCAGCAGCTTATCCTCGACAGATACGCAGTATTTT.

This chain uses TRBV30 with TRBJ1-1; D is ambiguous. V lost 0 bases and J 7 bases, leaving 12 bases between the germline ends. There are 13 residues in the CDR3. Germline CDR1 and CDR2: GTSNPN and SVGIG (reference sequence). DNA of the CDR3: TGTGCCTGGAGTGTACCGGCTAGAGATGAAGCTTTCTTT. Amino acid sequence: CAWSVPARDEAFF.

This clone has only one observation. V gene TRBV3-1 (or the pseudogene TRBV3-2) combines with J gene TRBJ2-5, with 10 bases aligning to TRBD2. CDR3 size: 16 residues. Trimming cost V 4 bases and J 7 bases; bases outside gene matches: 12. Germline-derived CDR1 and CDR2 are LGHDT and YNNKEL (reference sequence). In DNA, the CDR3 is TGTGCCAGCAGCCGGACTAGCGGTGTTCCTTACGGGACCCAGTACTTC. Translation: CASSRTSGVPYGTQYF.

CDR3 residues: CASSLARQGYEQYF. The CDR3 DNA reads as TGCGCCAGCAGCTTGGCGCGACAGGGCTACGAGCAGTACTTC. The rearrangement uses TRBV5-1 and TRBJ2-7; TRBD1 matches at 7 bases. The CDR3 contains 14 residues. CDR1 and CDR2 (germline): SGHRS, YFSETQ. With 0 bases clipped from V and 3 bases from J, the junction kept 3 bases outside the gene matches. The whole variable domain, remainder taken from reference TRBV5-1 and TRBJ2-7, is KAGVTQTPRYLIKTRGQQVTLSCSPISGHRSVSWYQQTPGQGLQFLFEYFSETQRNKGNFPGRFSGRQFSNSRSEMNVSTLELGDSALYLCASSLARQGYEQYFGPGTRLTVT.

The chain joins TRBV18 to TRBJ2-1; 8 positions match TRBD2. Germline V lookup: CDR1 KGHSH, CDR2 LQKENI. The ends lost 3 bases at V and 0 bases at J; junction bases unmatched: 4. The CDR3 has 16 residues. In DNA, the CDR3 is TGTGCCAGCTCACCCTTAGGACTAGCCTCCTACAATGAGCAGTTCTTC. Its translation: CASSPLGLASYNEQFF.

This clone was recorded once. The chain uses TRBV6-1 and TRBJ2-7; 14 positions match TRBD2. Per the germline V gene, CDR1 is MNHNS and CDR2 is SASEGT. The CDR3 has 17 residues. V shed 1 base and J 6 bases; nucleotides not matched to a gene: 8. CDR3 bases: TGTGCCAGCAGTGAAGTTACGGGACTAGCGGGAGCCCGCGAGCAGTACTTC. This codes for CASSEVTGLAGAREQYF.

The chain is built from TRBV9 and TRBJ2-2, with 8 bases fitting TRBD2. V gave up 7 bases and J gave up 5 bases; unmatched junction bases: 13. The CDR3 runs to 16 residues. The germline CDR1 and CDR2 sequences are SGDLS and YYNGEE. CDR3 DNA: TGTGCCAGCTCCGGGGGGGGCGGAGGGTTGACCGGGGAGCTGTTTTTT. This translates into CASSGGGGGLTGELFF.

This clone is a singleton in its sample. The V gene is TRBV27, the J gene TRBJ2-2; TRBD2 agrees at 8 bases. V trimming: 1 base; J trimming: 2 bases; junction bases outside the gene matches: 6. CDR3 length equals 17 residues. Germline lookup yields CDR1 MNHEY and CDR2 SMNVEV (reference sequence). CDR3 in amino acids: CASSLFGGGINTGELFF. CDR3 coding DNA: TGTGCCAGCAGTTTATTCGGCGGGGGGATTAACACCGGGGAGCTGTTTTTT.

V usage is TRBV28 and J usage is TRBJ1-2; 10 positions agree with TRBD1. CDR3 length: 16 amino acids. Per germline, CDR1 MDHEN and CDR2 SYDVKM. V was pared by 6 bases and J by 2 bases, with 9 bases of the junction left unmatched. The DNA of the CDR3 is TGTGCCAGCAGACGAGACAGGGGGCAATCGAACTATGGCTACACCTTC. This sequence encodes CASRRDRGQSNYGYTF.

The rearrangement joins TRBV30 to TRBJ1-1; D is unresolved. The CDR3 consists of 13 residues. CDR1 is GTSNPN and CDR2 is SVGIG in the germline V gene (reference sequence). Trimming took 4 bases from V and 3 from J, leaving 12 bases between them. CDR3 amino acids: CAWNEQSYTEAFF. CDR3 nucleotides: TGTGCCTGGAATGAACAGAGCTACACTGAAGCTTTCTTT.

This sequence joins TRBV13 and TRBJ2-1; possibly TRBD2 for D (5 bases). V gave up 5 bases and J gave up 3 bases, with 8 bases separating them. The CDR3 covers 13 residues. Germline lookup yields CDR1 PRHDT and CDR2 FYEKMQ (reference sequence). This CDR3 is CASSATSYNEQFF. CDR3 coding DNA: TGTGCCAGCAGCGCCACTAGCTACAATGAGCAGTTCTTC.

J is TRBJ2-1 and V is TRBV3-1 (or the pseudogene TRBV3-2), with TRBD2 identical over 10 bases. The CDR3 length is 16 residues. The trim removed 6 bases at V and 3 bases at J, leaving 8 bases unmatched. The germline V gene encodes CDR1 LGHDT and CDR2 YNNKEL (reference sequence). The CDR3 protein is CASSPAPSGGYNEQFF. The CDR3 nucleotides read TGTGCCAGCAGTCCTGCACCTAGCGGGGGCTACAATGAGCAGTTCTTC.

The V gene is TRBV30, the J gene TRBJ2-1, with TRBD2 matching over 9 bases. This CDR3 is built from 14 residues. The J segment lost 15 bases and the V segment lost 4 bases, leaving 16 bases of the junction unmatched. Germline loops: CDR1 GTSNPN, CDR2 SVGIG (reference sequence). The CDR3 here is CAWTLNSGRTGGFF. The CDR3 coding sequence is TGTGCCTGGACCCTAAATAGCGGGAGAACCGGGGGGTTCTTC.

The table lists this clone with a few counts. The same CDR3 also results from other DNA sequences found in this sample. V gene TRBV6-2 or TRBV6-3 combines with J gene TRBJ2-6; 7 nucleotides line up with TRBD2. Per the germline V gene, CDR1 is MNHEY and CDR2 is SVGEGT. V gave up 2 bases and J gave up 2 bases; unmatched junction bases: 0. This CDR3 has 15 residues. CDR3 nucleotide sequence: TGTGCCAGCAGTTACGGGGGGGCTGGGGCCAACGTCCTGACTTTC. It yields the protein CASSYGGAGANVLTF.

The rearrangement uses TRBV5-6 and TRBJ2-2; D is possibly TRBD1 (5 bases). V was cut by 2 bases and J by 5 bases, with 16 bases left in between. Germline V CDR1 and CDR2: SGHDT, YYEEEE. The CDR3 is 16 amino acids. The CDR3 region is CASSLPQGISTGELFF. The CDR3 DNA reads as TGTGCCAGCAGCTTACCCCAGGGTATTTCGACCGGGGAGCTGTTTTTT.

This clone was counted a single time. The CDR3 loop is CASSWPDSGQGNTGELFF. DNA for the CDR3: TGCGCCAGCAGCTGGCCCGATTCAGGACAGGGTAACACCGGGGAGCTGTTTTTT. The genes are TRBV5-1 and TRBJ2-2, with 8 bases that match TRBD1. Germline trimming cut 3 bases from V and 2 bases from J; bases unmatched to any gene: 12. Per germline, CDR1 SGHRS and CDR2 YFSETQ. This CDR3 contains 18 residues.

By its share, this clone is medium-sized. The chain couples TRBV19 to TRBJ2-7; 9 nucleotides match TRBD2. V dropped 1 base and J dropped 4; count of bases not matched to a gene: 8. The CDR3 runs to 16 residues. The germline gives CDR1 LNHDA, CDR2 SQIVND (reference sequence). CDR3 sequence reads: CASSIVGIAGEYEQYF. CDR3 coding DNA: TGTGCCAGTAGTATAGTGGGAATAGCGGGAGAGTACGAGCAGTACTTC. Full variable domain (outside the CDR3, taken from reference TRBV19 and TRBJ2-7): DGGITQSPKYLFRKEGQNVTLSCEQNLNHDAMYWYRQDPGQGLRLIYYSQIVNDFQKGDIAEGYSVSREKKESFPLTVTSAQKNPTAFYLCASSIVGIAGEYEQYFGPGTRLTVT.

V is TRBV7-3 and J is TRBJ2-7; TRBD2 agrees at 10 bases. The germline gives CDR1 SGHTA, CDR2 FQGTGA. With 5 bases clipped from V and 3 bases from J, the junction kept 7 bases outside the gene matches. The CDR3 runs 15 residues. CDR3 region: CASSTLAGGYYEQYF. The CDR3 nucleotides are TGTGCCAGCAGCACCTTAGCGGGGGGCTACTACGAGCAGTACTTC.

This clone was detected only a few times. The genes are TRBV10-3 and TRBJ2-7; no clear D gene. This CDR3 has 13 amino acids. In germline, CDR1 is ENHRY, CDR2 SYGVKD. V was cut by 3 bases and J by 3 bases, with 9 bases left in between. The CDR3 DNA reads as TGTGCCATCAGTGATTTCTACCTCTACGAGCAGTACTTC. Translating gives CAISDFYLYEQYF.

V usage is TRBV24-1 and J usage is TRBJ1-2; D perhaps matches TRBD1 (6 bases). Germline V lookup: CDR1 KGHDR, CDR2 SFDVKD. Trimming pared 5 bases from V and 3 bases from J, leaving 15 bases between. This CDR3 region has 15 residues. The CDR3 DNA is TGTGCCACCAGTGCCCGGGACACGGCAGACTATGGCTACACCTTC. Translation gives CATSARDTADYGYTF.

This chain connects TRBV6-5 to TRBJ2-3, with TRBD1 matching over 8 bases. J gave up 4 bases and V 6 bases, and 3 bases lay outside the gene matches. Looked up from germline, CDR1 is MNHEY and CDR2 is SVGAGI. CDR3 length: 13 amino acids. The CDR3: CASRTTGADTQYF. The CDR3 nucleotides are TGTGCCAGCAGAACGACAGGGGCAGATACGCAGTATTTT.

This sequence joins TRBV6-2 or TRBV6-3 and TRBJ1-3; a weak D match, TRBD1 (6 bases). This CDR3 is built from 15 residues. Trimming cost V 2 bases and J 4 bases, with 12 bases left between them. Germline assignment: CDR1 MNHEY and CDR2 SVGEGT. CDR3 coding DNA: TGTGCCAGCAGTTACCAGGGGCTCTCCGGAAACACCATATATTTT. Protein product: CASSYQGLSGNTIYF.

The CDR3 nucleotides are TGCAGCGTTGCCAAGACAGGTCTCTATGGCTACACCTTC. This sequence encodes CSVAKTGLYGYTF. The chain carries TRBV29-1 and TRBJ1-2; D possibly corresponds to TRBD1 (6 bases). The CDR3 sequence is 13 residues long. From germline, CDR1 is SQVTM and CDR2 ANQGSEA. The V end lost 4 bases, the J end lost 4 bases, and 13 bases lay between the germline ends.

The V call is TRBV5-4, the J call TRBJ2-7; TRBD2 aligns across 10 bases. V lost 2 bases, J lost 2 bases, and 4 bases stayed unmatched. The CDR3 has 15 amino acids. Germline CDR1 SGHNT, CDR2 YYREEE (reference sequence). In nucleotides, the CDR3 is TGTGCCAGCAGCTTTAGCGGGGGGCCCACCTACGAGCAGTACTTC. Encoded protein: CASSFSGGPTYEQYF. Full variable domain (missing parts from reference TRBV5-4 and TRBJ2-7): ETGVTQSPTHLIKTRGQQVTLRCSSQSGHNTVSWYQQALGQGPQFIFQYYREEENGRGNFPPRFSGLQFPNYSSELNVNALELDDSALYLCASSFSGGPTYEQYFGPGTRLTVT.

J is TRBJ2-7 and V is TRBV2; 12 nucleotides agree with TRBD2. The junction had 3 bases not matched to a gene; V was cut back by 6 bases and J by 3 bases. Germline V gives CDR1 SNHLY, CDR2 FYNNEI. The length of the CDR3 is 14 residues. CDR3 protein: CASSSTSGSYEQYF. CDR3 bases: TGTGCCAGCAGCTCGACTAGCGGGAGCTACGAGCAGTACTTC. The complete variable domain, with remaining parts taken from reference TRBV2 and TRBJ2-7, reads EPEVTQTPSHQVTQMGQEVILRCVPISNHLYFYWYRQILGQKVEFLVSFYNNEISEKSEIFDDQFSVERPDGSNFTLKIRSTKLEDSAMYFCASSSTSGSYEQYFGPGTRLTVT.

This chain uses TRBV24-1 with TRBJ2-1; D is possibly TRBD2 (8 bases). Germline-derived CDR1 and CDR2 are KGHDR and SFDVKD. Trimming took 4 bases from V and 1 from J, leaving 19 bases between them. The CDR3 runs 18 residues. The CDR3 here is CATSDPGGLGNSYNEQFF. The CDR3 nucleotides read TGTGCCACCAGTGACCCAGGGGGACTAGGAAATTCCTACAATGAGCAGTTCTTC.